This T cell receptor (beta chain) originates from a study of T-cell reconstitution after alpha-beta-depleted transplantation in children. Findings and limits, study-wide: Several hundred expanded graft clones reportedly supplied alpha-beta T cells about two months after transplant.

With regard to this clonotype: Antigen: not known.

Preparing the TCRbeta library involved the use of unique molecular identifiers. TCRdb fed the PCR reads into MiXCR, producing one record per CDR3 protein. Of about 310,000 distinct CDR3 sequences listed, approximately 23% are singletons. The CDR3 consists of 16 residues. V gave up 0 bases and J gave up 4 bases; unmatched junction bases: 9. Germline CDR1 and CDR2: LGHDT and YNNKEL (reference sequence). The rearrangement links TRBV3-1 to TRBJ2-7; 7 nucleotides line up with TRBD2. Sequencing used PBMCs, mostly from graft donor cells, obtained 180 days after TCRalphabeta/CD19-depleted stem cell transplant. This receptor was obtained from a male patient between 5 and 17 years old who had a stem cell transplant for acute lymphoblastic leukemia, so the T cells may come from the graft donor. CDR3 sequence reads: CASSQERGWAAYEQYF. CDR3 nucleotides: TGTGCCAGCAGCCAAGAGCGGGGGTGGGCGGCTTACGAGCAGTACTTC.